The rows below give T cell receptor beta chains drawn from one sample of a study. TCRdb analysed the multiplex PCR reads with MiXCR anew, one entry per CDR3 protein. Of roughly 980 distinct CDR3 sequences in the sample, around 6% were seen once. Sequenced: tumor-infiltrating naive CD4+ T cells sorted from the breast tumor. The source is a female donor with breast cancer. Both conserved end residues are part of each CDR3. The order of the fields is V gene, D gene, clone size, J gene, CDR3 protein, CDR3 DNA. A D gene is named only where the DNA matches it firmly. Some rows mark clone size as missing; the rest say once, few, many or name a class of expanded clone.

v_gene: TRBV12-3/TRBV12-4
d_gene: .
abundance: .
j_gene: TRBJ1-2
CDR3aa: CASNLQGRIFGYTF
CDR3nt: TGTGCCAGCAACCTACAGGGTCGGATATTTGGCTACACCTTC

v_gene: TRBV12-3/TRBV12-4
d_gene: .
abundance: medium-sized
j_gene: TRBJ1-2
CDR3aa: CASSLRGGDGYTF
CDR3nt: TGTGCCAGCAGTCTCAGGGGTGGGGACGGCTACACCTTC

v_gene: TRBV12-3/TRBV12-4
d_gene: TRBD1
abundance: large
j_gene: TRBJ1-2
CDR3aa: CAIRPTGDGYTF
CDR3nt: TGTGCCATCCGTCCGACAGGGGATGGCTACACCTTC

v_gene: TRBV12-3/TRBV12-4
d_gene: .
abundance: medium-sized
j_gene: TRBJ1-2
CDR3aa: CATFRPDYGYTF
CDR3nt: TGTGCCACCTTTCGACCGGACTATGGCTACACCTTC

v_gene: TRBV12-3/TRBV12-4
d_gene: .
abundance: medium-sized
j_gene: TRBJ1-2
CDR3aa: CASSRSWRNGYTF
CDR3nt: TGTGCCAGCAGTAGGAGTTGGCGCAATGGCTACACCTTC

v_gene: TRBV12-3/TRBV12-4
d_gene: .
abundance: medium-sized
j_gene: TRBJ1-2
CDR3aa: CASSRRGSGATNYGYTF
CDR3nt: TGTGCCAGCAGTCGCAGGGGTAGTGGAGCGACCAACTATGGCTACACCTTC

v_gene: TRBV12-3/TRBV12-4
d_gene: TRBD1
abundance: large
j_gene: TRBJ1-2
CDR3aa: CASSYTTGDGYTF
CDR3nt: TGTGCCAGCAGTTATACGACAGGGGATGGCTACACCTTC

v_gene: TRBV12-3/TRBV12-4
d_gene: .
abundance: medium-sized
j_gene: TRBJ1-2
CDR3aa: CASSRPGREGYGYTF
CDR3nt: TGTGCCAGCAGTCGACCGGGACGAGAGGGCTATGGCTACACCTTC

v_gene: TRBV12-3/TRBV12-4
d_gene: .
abundance: large
j_gene: TRBJ1-2
CDR3aa: CASSFGWDYGYTF
CDR3nt: TGTGCCAGCAGTTTTGGGTGGGACTATGGCTACACCTTC

v_gene: TRBV12-3/TRBV12-4
d_gene: .
abundance: large
j_gene: TRBJ1-2
CDR3aa: CASSPGERGYGYTF
CDR3nt: TGTGCCAGCAGTCCCGGGGAGAGGGGCTATGGCTACACCTTC

v_gene: TRBV12-3/TRBV12-4
d_gene: .
abundance: medium-sized
j_gene: TRBJ1-2
CDR3aa: CASSFSGPGTHYGYTF
CDR3nt: TGTGCCAGCAGTTTCTCCGGTCCTGGCACCCATTATGGCTACACCTTC

v_gene: TRBV12-3/TRBV12-4
d_gene: .
abundance: .
j_gene: TRBJ1-2
CDR3aa: CASSLYRAGYTF
CDR3nt: TGTGCCAGCAGTTTATATAGGGCGGGCTACACCTTC

v_gene: TRBV12-3/TRBV12-4
d_gene: .
abundance: medium-sized
j_gene: TRBJ1-2
CDR3aa: CASRDFRYGYTF
CDR3nt: TGTGCCAGCAGGGATTTTCGCTATGGCTACACCTTC

v_gene: TRBV12-3/TRBV12-4
d_gene: .
abundance: .
j_gene: TRBJ1-2
CDR3aa: CASSPRTAGDYGYTF
CDR3nt: TGTGCCAGCAGTCCGAGGACAGCGGGAGACTATGGCTACACCTTC